This TCR beta chain is drawn from a study of early T cells in non-severe SARS-CoV-2 infection. About the research overall: The authors sequenced bulk RNA from unsorted whole blood, leaving chains unpaired.

The TCR library protocol attached unique molecular identifiers to the individual cDNA molecules. TCRdb analysed the 5' RACE reads with MiXCR anew, one entry per CDR3 protein. The profile shows tens of thousands of distinct CDR3 sequences, more than 9% of them singletons. This CDR3 contains 14 residues. Germline V gene data show CDR1 as GTSNPN and CDR2 as SVGIG (reference sequence). V was trimmed by 2 bases and J by 1 base, leaving 10 bases between them. Study-wide results and caveats: Matching with VDJdb favored anti-spike CD8 responses (missing private and CD4 specificities).

Comments on this clonotype: Its antigen is currently unknown.

The clonotype originates from an adult who was a healthcare worker with PCR-confirmed SARS-CoV-2 infection or an uninfected control (not recorded which). The chain combines TRBV30 with TRBJ2-3; unclear D gene. Source material: whole blood. The CDR3 DNA reads as TGTGCCTGGAGTCCCGTTGGGGGCACAGATACGCAGTATTTT. It codes for CAWSPVGGTDTQYF.